Described below is a single TCR beta chain sequence and its context. The data derive from a study of shared T cell receptors in the human thymus. The ends were cut back, 0 bases at V and 4 bases at J, with 7 bases in the middle. Germline CDR1 reads SEHNR; CDR2 reads FQNEAQ (reference sequence). The CDR3 extends over 15 amino acids. Assay: immunoSEQ multiplex PCR; the TCRdb copy retains only in-frame clones and omits some. The sample yields 640,000 or so clones, approximately 89% seen once. These data are also associated with another study on human thymus T cells.

This chain joins TRBV7-9 and TRBJ2-6; no reliable D call. This TCR was recovered from a boy under three years old with a congenital heart defect. Sequenced input: thymocytes. CDR3 sequence: CASSLAVSGANVLTF. The CDR3 DNA follows: TGTGCCAGCAGCTTAGCCGTCTCCGGGGCCAACGTCCTGACTTTC.